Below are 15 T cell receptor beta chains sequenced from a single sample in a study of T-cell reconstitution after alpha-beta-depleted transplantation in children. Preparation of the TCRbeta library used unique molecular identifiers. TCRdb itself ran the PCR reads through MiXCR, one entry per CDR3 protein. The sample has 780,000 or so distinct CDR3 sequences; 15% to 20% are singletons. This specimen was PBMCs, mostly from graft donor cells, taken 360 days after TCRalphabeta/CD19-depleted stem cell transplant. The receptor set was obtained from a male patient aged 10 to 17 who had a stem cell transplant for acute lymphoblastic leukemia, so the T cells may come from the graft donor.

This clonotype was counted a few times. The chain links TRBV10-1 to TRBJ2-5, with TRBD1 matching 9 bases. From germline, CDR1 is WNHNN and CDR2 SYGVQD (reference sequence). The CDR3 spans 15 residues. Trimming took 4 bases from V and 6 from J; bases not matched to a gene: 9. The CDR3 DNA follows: TGCGCCAGCAGTGGAGACAGGGGGGGGGAGAAGACCCAGTACTTC. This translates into CASSGDRGGEKTQYF.

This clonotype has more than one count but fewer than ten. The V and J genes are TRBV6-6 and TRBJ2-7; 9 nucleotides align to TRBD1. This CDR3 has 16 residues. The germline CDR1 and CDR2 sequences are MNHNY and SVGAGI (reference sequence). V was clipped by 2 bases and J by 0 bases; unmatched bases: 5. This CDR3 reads CASSYPLTGGSYEQYF. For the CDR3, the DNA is TGTGCCAGCAGTTACCCACTGACAGGGGGCTCCTACGAGCAGTACTTC.

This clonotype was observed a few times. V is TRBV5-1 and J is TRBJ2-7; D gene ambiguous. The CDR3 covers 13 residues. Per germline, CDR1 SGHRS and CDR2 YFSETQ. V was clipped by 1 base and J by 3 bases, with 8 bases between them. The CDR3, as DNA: TGCGCCAGCAGCTTGTCCCCCTTCTACGAGCAGTACTTC. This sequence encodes CASSLSPFYEQYF. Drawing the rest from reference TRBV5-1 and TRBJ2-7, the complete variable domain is KAGVTQTPRYLIKTRGQQVTLSCSPISGHRSVSWYQQTPGQGLQFLFEYFSETQRNKGNFPGRFSGRQFSNSRSEMNVSTLELGDSALYLCASSLSPFYEQYFGPGTRLTVT.

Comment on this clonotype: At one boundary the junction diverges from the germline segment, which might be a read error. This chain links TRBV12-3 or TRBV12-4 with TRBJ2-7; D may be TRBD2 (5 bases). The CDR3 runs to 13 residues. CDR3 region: CASSLRGFYGQYF. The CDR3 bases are TGTGCCAGCAGTTTGAGAGGGTTCTACGGGCAGTACTTC.

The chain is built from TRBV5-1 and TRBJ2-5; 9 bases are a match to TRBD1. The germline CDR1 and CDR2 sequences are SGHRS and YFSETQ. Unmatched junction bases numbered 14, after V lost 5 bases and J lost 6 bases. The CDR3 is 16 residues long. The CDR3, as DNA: TGCGCCAGCAGAGAGGGGTACAGGGGGCTTGCGAAGACCCAGTACTTC. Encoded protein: CASREGYRGLAKTQYF.

CDR3 amino acids: CSVEGLAGLGGTDTQYF. CDR3 DNA sequence: TGCAGCGTTGAGGGACTAGCGGGCCTGGGGGGTACAGATACGCAGTATTTT. The chain combines TRBV29-1 with TRBJ2-3; TRBD2 aligns across 12 bases. Germline V gene lookup returns CDR1 SQVTM and CDR2 ANQGSEA. The CDR3 runs to 17 residues. V was pared by 3 bases and J by 3 bases, with 10 bases of the junction left unmatched.

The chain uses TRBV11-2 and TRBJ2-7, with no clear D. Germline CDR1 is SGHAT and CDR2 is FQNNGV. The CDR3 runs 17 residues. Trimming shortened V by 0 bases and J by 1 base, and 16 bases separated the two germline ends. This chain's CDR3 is CASSLEVVGGRSYEQYF. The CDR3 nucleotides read TGTGCCAGCAGCTTAGAGGTCGTTGGCGGACGTTCCTACGAGCAGTACTTC. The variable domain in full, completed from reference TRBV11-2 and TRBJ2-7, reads EAGVAQSPRYKIIEKRQSVAFWCNPISGHATLYWYQQILGQGPKLLIQFQNNGVVDDSQLPKDRFSAERLKGVDSTLKIQPAKLEDSAVYLCASSLEVVGGRSYEQYFGPGTRLTVT.

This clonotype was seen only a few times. CDR3: CASSSGNRGSSRAYEQYF. The CDR3, as DNA: TGTGCCAGCAGTTCCGGGAACAGGGGTTCGAGTAGGGCCTACGAGCAGTACTTC. The chain recombines TRBV6-5 with TRBJ2-7; 7 nucleotides line up with TRBD1. The trim removed 4 bases at V and 2 bases at J, leaving 17 bases unmatched. Per germline, CDR1 MNHEY and CDR2 SVGAGI. The CDR3 has 18 amino acids.

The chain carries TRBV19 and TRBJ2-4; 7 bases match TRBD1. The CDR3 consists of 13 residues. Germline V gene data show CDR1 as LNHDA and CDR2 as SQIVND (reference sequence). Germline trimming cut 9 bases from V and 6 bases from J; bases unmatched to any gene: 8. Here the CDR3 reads CASTVTGLNIQYF. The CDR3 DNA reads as TGTGCCAGCACCGTGACAGGGTTAAACATTCAGTACTTC.

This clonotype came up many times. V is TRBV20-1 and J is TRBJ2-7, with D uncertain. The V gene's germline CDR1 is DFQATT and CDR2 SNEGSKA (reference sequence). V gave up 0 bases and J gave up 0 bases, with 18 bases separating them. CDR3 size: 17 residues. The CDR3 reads CSARDSRYYESSYEQYF. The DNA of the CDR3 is TGCAGTGCTAGAGATTCTAGGTATTATGAGAGCTCCTACGAGCAGTACTTC.

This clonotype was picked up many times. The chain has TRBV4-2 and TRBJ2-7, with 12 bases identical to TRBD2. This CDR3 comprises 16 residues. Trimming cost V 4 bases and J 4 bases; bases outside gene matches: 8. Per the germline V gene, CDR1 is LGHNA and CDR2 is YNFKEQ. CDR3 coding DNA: TGTGCCAGCAGCCGGACTAGCGGGACCTTTTTGTACGAGCAGTACTTC. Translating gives CASSRTSGTFLYEQYF.

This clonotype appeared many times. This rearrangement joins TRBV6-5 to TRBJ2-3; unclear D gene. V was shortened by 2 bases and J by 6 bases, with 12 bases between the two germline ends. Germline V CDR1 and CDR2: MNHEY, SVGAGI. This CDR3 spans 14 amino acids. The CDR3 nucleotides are TGTGCCAGCAGTTACGATTGGGCGTTGGATACGCAGTATTTT. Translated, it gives CASSYDWALDTQYF.

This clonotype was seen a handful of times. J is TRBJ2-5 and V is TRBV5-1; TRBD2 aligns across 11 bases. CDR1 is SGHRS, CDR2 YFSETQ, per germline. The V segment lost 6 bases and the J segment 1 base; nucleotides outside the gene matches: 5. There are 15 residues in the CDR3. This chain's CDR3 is CASTIAGGGQETQYF. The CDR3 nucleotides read TGCGCCAGCACGATAGCGGGAGGGGGCCAAGAGACCCAGTACTTC.

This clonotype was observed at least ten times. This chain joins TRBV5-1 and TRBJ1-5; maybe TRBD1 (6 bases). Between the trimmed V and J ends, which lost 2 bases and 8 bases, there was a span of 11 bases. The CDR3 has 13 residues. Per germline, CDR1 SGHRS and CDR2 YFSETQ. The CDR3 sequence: CASSLGGEKPQHF. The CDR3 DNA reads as TGCGCCAGCAGCTTAGGGGGGGAGAAGCCCCAGCATTTT.

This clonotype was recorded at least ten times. The CDR3 DNA reads as TGTGCCAGCAGTGAATTAGGGTTCTACGAGCAGTACTTC. As protein: CASSELGFYEQYF. The J gene is TRBJ2-7, the V gene TRBV25-1; D unclear. This CDR3 is 13 amino acids long. The germline CDR1 and CDR2 sequences are MGHDK and SYGVNS. Trimming cost V 1 base and J 3 bases, with 7 bases left between them.